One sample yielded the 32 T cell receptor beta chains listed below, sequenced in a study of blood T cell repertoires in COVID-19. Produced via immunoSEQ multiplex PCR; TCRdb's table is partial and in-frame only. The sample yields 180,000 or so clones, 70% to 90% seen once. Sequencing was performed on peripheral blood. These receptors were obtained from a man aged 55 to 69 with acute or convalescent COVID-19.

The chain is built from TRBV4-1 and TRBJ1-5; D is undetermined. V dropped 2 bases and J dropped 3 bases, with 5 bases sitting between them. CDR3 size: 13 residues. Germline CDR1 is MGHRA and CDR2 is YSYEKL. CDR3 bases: TGCGCCAGCAGCCAAACGGTCAATCAGCCCCAGCATTTT. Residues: CASSQTVNQPQHF.

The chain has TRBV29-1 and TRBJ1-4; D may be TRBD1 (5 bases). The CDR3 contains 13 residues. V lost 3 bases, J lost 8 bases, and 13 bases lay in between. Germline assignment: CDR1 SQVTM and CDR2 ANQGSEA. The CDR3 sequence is CSVDPGIGEKLFF. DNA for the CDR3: TGCAGCGTTGACCCAGGGATAGGCGAAAAACTGTTTTTT.

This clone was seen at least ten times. This CDR3 reads CASSLQETQYF. The CDR3 DNA follows: TGTGCCAGCTCCCTTCAAGAGACCCAGTACTTC. The rearrangement joins TRBV18 to TRBJ2-5; D uncertain. The germline V and J ends were trimmed by 6 bases and 2 bases, with 4 bases remaining between them. The CDR3 has 11 residues. CDR1 KGHSH and CDR2 LQKENI come from the germline V gene.

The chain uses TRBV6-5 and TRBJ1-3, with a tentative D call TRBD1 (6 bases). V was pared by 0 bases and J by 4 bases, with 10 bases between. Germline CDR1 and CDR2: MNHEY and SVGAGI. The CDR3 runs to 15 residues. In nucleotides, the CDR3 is TGTGCCAGCAGTTACTCGGGGACACTCGGAAACACCATATATTTT. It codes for CASSYSGTLGNTIYF.

CDR3 sequence (DNA): TGTGCCAGCCGTCCCCTTACAGGGGGCGGTCAGCCCCAGCATTTT. Protein sequence: CASRPLTGGGQPQHF. V gene TRBV28 combines with J gene TRBJ1-5, with TRBD1 matching over 9 bases. The germline CDR1 and CDR2 sequences are MDHEN and SYDVKM. The J segment lost 6 bases and the V segment lost 8 bases, leaving 11 bases of the junction unmatched. CDR3 length: 15 residues.

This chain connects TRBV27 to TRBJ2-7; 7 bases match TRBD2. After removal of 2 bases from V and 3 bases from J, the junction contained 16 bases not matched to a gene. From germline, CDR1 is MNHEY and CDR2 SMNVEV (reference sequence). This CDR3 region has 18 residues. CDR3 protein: CASSLEPQGAGVGYEQYF. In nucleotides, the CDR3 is TGTGCCAGCAGTTTAGAGCCGCAGGGCGCGGGAGTAGGCTACGAGCAGTACTTC.

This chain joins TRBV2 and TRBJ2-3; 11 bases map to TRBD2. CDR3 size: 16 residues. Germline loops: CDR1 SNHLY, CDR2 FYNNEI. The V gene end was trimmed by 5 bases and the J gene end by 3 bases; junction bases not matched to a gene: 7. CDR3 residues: CASSTGTSGQTDTQYF. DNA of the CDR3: TGTGCCAGCAGTACCGGGACTAGCGGACAAACAGATACGCAGTATTTT.

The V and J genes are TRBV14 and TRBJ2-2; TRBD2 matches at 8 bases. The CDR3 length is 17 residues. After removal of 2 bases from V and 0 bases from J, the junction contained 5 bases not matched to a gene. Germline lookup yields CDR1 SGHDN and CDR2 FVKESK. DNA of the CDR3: TGTGCCAGCAGCCAATCCGTACTAGCGGCGAACACCGGGGAGCTGTTTTTT. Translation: CASSQSVLAANTGELFF.

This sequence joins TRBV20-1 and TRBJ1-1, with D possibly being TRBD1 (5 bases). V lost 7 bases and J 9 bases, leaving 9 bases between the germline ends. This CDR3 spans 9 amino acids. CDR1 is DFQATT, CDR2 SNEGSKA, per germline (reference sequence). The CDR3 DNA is TGCAGTGTCGACAGCAAAGCTTTCTTT. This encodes CSVDSKAFF.

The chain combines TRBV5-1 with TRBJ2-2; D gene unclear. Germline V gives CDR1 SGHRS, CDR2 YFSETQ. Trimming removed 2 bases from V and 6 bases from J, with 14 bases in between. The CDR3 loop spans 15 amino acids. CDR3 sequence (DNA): TGCGCCAGCAGCTTCGGCGGCCCGGCGGCCGGGGAGCTGTTTTTT. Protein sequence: CASSFGGPAAGELFF.

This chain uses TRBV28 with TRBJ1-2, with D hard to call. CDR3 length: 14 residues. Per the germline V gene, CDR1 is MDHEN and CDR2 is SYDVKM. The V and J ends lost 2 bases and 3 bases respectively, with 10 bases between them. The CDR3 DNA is TGTGCCAGCAGTTTACGGGGATACGACTATGGCTACACCTTC. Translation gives CASSLRGYDYGYTF.

DNA of the CDR3: TGTGCCAGCAGCGCAACAGGGGATGGCTACACCTTC. It yields the protein CASSATGDGYTF. This chain joins TRBV9 and TRBJ1-2, with 7 nucleotides matching TRBD1. V lost 3 bases to trimming and J lost 6 bases; unmatched junction nucleotides: 2. The CDR3 covers 12 residues. Germline V gives CDR1 SGDLS, CDR2 YYNGEE.

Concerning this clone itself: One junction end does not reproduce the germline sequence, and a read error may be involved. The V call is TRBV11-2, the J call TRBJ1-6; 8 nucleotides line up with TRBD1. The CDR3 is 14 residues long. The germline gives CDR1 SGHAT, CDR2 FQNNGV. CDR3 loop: CASSIDRGNSPLHF. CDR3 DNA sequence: TGTGCCAGCAGCATAGACAGGGGTAATTCACCCCTCCACTTT.

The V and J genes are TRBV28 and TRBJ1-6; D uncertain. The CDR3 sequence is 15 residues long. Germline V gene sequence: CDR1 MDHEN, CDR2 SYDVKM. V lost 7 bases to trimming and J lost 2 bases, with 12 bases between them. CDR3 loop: CASMGAGTYNSPLHF. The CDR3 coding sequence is TGTGCCAGCATGGGCGCCGGGACCTATAATTCACCCCTCCACTTT. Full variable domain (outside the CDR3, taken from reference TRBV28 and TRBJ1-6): DVKVTQSSRYLVKRTGEKVFLECVQDMDHENMFWYRQDPGLGLRLIYFSYDVKMKEKGDIPEGYSVSREKKERFSLILESASTNQTSMYLCASMGAGTYNSPLHFGNGTRLTVT.

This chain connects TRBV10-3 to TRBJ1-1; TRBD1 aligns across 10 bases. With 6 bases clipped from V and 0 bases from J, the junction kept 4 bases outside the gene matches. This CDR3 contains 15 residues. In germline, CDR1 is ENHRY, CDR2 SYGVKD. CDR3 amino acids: CAISRQGALNTEAFF. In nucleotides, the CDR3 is TGTGCCATCAGCAGACAGGGGGCTTTGAACACTGAAGCTTTCTTT.

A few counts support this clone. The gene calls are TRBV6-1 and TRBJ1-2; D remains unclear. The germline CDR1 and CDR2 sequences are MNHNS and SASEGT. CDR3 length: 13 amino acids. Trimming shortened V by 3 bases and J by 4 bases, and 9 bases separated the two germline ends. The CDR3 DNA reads TGTGCCAGCAGTGACATGAGGAGCTATGGCTACACCTTC. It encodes CASSDMRSYGYTF.

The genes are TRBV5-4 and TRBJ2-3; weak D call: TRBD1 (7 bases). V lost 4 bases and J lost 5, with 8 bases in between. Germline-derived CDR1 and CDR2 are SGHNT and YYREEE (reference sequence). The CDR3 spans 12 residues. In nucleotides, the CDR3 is TGTGCCAGCAGCCAGGGGGGAGATACGCAGTATTTT. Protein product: CASSQGGDTQYF.

The CDR3 loop reads CSVGFGRLGETQYF. The CDR3, as DNA: TGCAGCGTTGGTTTCGGGAGGCTAGGGGAGACCCAGTACTTC. The chain combines TRBV29-1 with TRBJ2-5; 7 bases map to TRBD2. CDR1 is SQVTM, CDR2 ANQGSEA, per germline. After removal of 4 bases from V and 5 bases from J, the junction contained 10 bases not matched to a gene. CDR3 length: 14 amino acids.

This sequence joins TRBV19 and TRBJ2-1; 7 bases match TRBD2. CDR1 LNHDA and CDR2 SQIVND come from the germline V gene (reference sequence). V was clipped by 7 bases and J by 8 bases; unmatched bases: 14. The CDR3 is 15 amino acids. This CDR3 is CASMPGRRTLHEQFF. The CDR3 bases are TGTGCCAGTATGCCCGGGAGGCGGACTCTTCATGAGCAGTTCTTC. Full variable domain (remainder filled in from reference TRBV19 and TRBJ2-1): DGGITQSPKYLFRKEGQNVTLSCEQNLNHDAMYWYRQDPGQGLRLIYYSQIVNDFQKGDIAEGYSVSREKKESFPLTVTSAQKNPTAFYLCASMPGRRTLHEQFFGPGTRLTVL.

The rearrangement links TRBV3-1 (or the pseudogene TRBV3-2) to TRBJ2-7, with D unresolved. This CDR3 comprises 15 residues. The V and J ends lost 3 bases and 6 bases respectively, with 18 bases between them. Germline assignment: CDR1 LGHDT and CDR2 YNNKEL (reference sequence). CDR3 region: CASSQFLGGQSEQYF. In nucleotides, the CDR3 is TGTGCCAGCAGCCAGTTCCTCGGTGGGCAGAGCGAGCAGTACTTC.

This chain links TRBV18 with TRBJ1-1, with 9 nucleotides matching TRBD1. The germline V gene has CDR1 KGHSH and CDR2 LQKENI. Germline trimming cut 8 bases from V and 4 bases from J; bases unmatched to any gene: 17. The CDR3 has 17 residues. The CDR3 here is CASARGQGGAGGTEAFF. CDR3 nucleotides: TGTGCCAGCGCTCGGGGACAGGGTGGTGCCGGGGGCACTGAAGCTTTCTTT.

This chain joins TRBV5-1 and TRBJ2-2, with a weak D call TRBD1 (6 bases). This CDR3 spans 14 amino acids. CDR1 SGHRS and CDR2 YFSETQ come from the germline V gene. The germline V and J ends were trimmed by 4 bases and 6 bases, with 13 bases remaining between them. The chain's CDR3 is CASSADSGAGELFF. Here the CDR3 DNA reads TGCGCCAGCAGCGCGGACAGCGGCGCCGGGGAGCTGTTTTTT.

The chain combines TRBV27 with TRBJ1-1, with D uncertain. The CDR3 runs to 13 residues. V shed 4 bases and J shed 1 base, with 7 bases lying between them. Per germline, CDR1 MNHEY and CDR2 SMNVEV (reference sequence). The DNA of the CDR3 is TGTGCCAGCAGTTATTCAGGGAACACTGAAGCTTTCTTT. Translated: CASSYSGNTEAFF.

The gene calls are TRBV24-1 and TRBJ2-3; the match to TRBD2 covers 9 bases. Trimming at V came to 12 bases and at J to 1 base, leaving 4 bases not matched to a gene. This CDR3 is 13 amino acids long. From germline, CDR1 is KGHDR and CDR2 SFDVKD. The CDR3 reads CAAKREGTDTQYF. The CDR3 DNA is TGTGCCGCCAAGCGGGAGGGCACAGATACGCAGTATTTT.

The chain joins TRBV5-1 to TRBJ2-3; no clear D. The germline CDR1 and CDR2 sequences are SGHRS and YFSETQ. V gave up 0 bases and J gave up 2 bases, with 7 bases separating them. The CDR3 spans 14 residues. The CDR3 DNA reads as TGCGCCAGCAGCTTGGAAGCGACCACAGATACGCAGTATTTT. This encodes CASSLEATTDTQYF.

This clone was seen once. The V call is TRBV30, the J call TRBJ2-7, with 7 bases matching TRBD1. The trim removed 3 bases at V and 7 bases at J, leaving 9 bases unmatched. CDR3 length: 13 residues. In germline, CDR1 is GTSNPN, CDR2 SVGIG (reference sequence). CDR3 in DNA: TGTGCCTGGAGCGCCGGGACAGCGAGGGAGCAGTACTTC. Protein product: CAWSAGTAREQYF. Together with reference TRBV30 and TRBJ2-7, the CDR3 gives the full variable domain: SQTIHQWPATLVQPVGSPLSLECTVEGTSNPNLYWYRQAAGRGLQLLFYSVGIGQISSEVPQNLSASRPQDRQFILSSKKLLLSDSGFYLCAWSAGTAREQYFGPGTRLTVT.

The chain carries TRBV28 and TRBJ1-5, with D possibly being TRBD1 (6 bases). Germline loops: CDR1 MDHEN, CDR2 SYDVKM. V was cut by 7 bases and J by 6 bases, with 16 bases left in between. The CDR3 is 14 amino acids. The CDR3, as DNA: TGTGCCAGCACTAAGAGGCGGGGGGCTCAGCCCCAGCATTTT. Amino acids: CASTKRRGAQPQHF.

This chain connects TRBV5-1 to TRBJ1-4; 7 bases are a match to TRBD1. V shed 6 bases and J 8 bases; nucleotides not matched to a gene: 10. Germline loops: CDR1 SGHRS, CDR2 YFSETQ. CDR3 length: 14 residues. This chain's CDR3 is CASKLQGRDEKLFF. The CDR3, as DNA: TGCGCCAGCAAACTACAGGGGCGGGACGAAAAACTGTTTTTT.

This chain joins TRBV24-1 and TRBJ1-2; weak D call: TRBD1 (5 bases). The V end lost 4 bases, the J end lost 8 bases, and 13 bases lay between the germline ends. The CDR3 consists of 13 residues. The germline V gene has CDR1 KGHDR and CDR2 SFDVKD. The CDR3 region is CATSDPGLDGYTF. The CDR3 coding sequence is TGTGCCACCAGTGACCCAGGGTTGGACGGCTACACCTTC.

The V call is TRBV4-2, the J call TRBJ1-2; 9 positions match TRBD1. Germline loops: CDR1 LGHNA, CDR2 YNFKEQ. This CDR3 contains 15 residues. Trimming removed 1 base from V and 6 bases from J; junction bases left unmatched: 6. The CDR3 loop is CASSQGDRVGDGYTF. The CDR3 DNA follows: TGTGCCAGCAGCCAAGGGGACAGGGTGGGGGATGGCTACACCTTC.

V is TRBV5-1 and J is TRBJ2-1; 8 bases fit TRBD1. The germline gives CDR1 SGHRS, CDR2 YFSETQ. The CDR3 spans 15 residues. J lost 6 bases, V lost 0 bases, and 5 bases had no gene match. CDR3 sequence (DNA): TGCGCCAGCAGCTTGGAAGGGACAGGCTTCAATGAGCAGTTCTTC. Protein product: CASSLEGTGFNEQFF.

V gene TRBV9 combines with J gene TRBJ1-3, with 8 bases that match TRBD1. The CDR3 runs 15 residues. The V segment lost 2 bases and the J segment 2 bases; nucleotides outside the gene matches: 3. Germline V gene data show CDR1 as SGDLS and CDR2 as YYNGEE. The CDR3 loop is CASSVRQGPGNTIYF. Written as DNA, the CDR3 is TGTGCCAGCAGCGTTCGACAGGGGCCTGGAAACACCATATATTTT.